This T cell receptor beta chain was profiled in a study of Graves' ophthalmopathy and Graves' hyperthyroidism. Findings and limits, study-wide: A classifier, a 13-signature model, separated ophthalmopathy from stable hyperthyroidism with nearly 90% sensitivity and approximately 81% specificity.

TCR beta CDR3 amplification used RNA transcripts. The library came from an HTBI-primed first-round RT-PCR and a second-round multiplex PCR. TCRdb passed the multiplex PCR reads through MiXCR, listing each CDR3 protein once. The sample carries some 360,000 distinct CDR3 sequences, approximately 18% recorded once. Ten or more counts support this clonotype. The antigen is undetermined. Stable hyperthyroidism meant no ophthalmopathy within 18 months of follow-up. Hyperthyroidism was new, under 2 months, in patients aged 18 to 65. This receptor was taken from an adult woman with stable Graves' hyperthyroidism. Sequenced input: peripheral blood.

CDR3 nucleotides: TGTGCCAGCAGCTTAGTCGGGCGGGGGAGCTCCTACGAGCAGTACTTC. The encoded protein is CASSLVGRGSSYEQYF. The V and J genes are TRBV11-2 and TRBJ2-7; the match to TRBD2 covers 7 bases. V gave up 1 base and J gave up 0 bases; unmatched junction bases: 6. Per the germline V gene, CDR1 is SGHAT and CDR2 is FQNNGV. This CDR3 has 16 amino acids.